Listed here are 29 T cell receptor beta chains from one sample, sequenced in a study of blood T cell repertoires in COVID-19. The assay was immunoSEQ multiplex PCR, and TCRdb's table has in-frame clones only and misses some. The data hold approximately 200,000 clones, with 87% observed a single time. The sample comprised PBMCs or T cells enriched from blood (not recorded which). These receptors were taken from a woman aged 25-40 years who had recovered from COVID-19.

The J gene is TRBJ1-2, the V gene TRBV9, with D possibly matching TRBD1 (6 bases). The CDR3 is made up of 15 amino acids. The germline V gene has CDR1 SGDLS and CDR2 YYNGEE. Trimming removed 3 bases from V and 3 bases from J, with 15 bases in between. The CDR3 DNA is TGTGCCAGCAGCGATGACGACAGGCCTCACTATGGCTACACCTTC. As protein: CASSDDDRPHYGYTF.

This chain joins TRBV11-2 and TRBJ2-5; tentatively, D is TRBD1 (6 bases). The CDR3 has 16 residues. The V gene's germline CDR1 is SGHAT and CDR2 FQNNGV. The V end lost 1 base, the J end lost 1 base, and 13 bases lay between the germline ends. The CDR3 nucleotides read TGTGCCAGCAGCTTAGGGACAGAGGTCTTCCAAGAGACCCAGTACTTC. It codes for CASSLGTEVFQETQYF.

V is TRBV5-1 and J is TRBJ2-7; TRBD1 is a possible D gene (6 bases). The CDR3 is 13 amino acids. CDR1 is SGHRS and CDR2 is YFSETQ in the germline V gene. V gave up 2 bases and J gave up 3 bases, with 9 bases separating them. This chain's CDR3 is CASSFGDNYEQYF. In DNA, the CDR3 is TGCGCCAGCAGCTTTGGGGACAACTACGAGCAGTACTTC. Based on the CDR3 plus reference TRBV5-1 and TRBJ2-7, the full variable domain is KAGVTQTPRYLIKTRGQQVTLSCSPISGHRSVSWYQQTPGQGLQFLFEYFSETQRNKGNFPGRFSGRQFSNSRSEMNVSTLELGDSALYLCASSFGDNYEQYFGPGTRLTVT.

The sample holds one count of this clone. V is TRBV10-3 and J is TRBJ1-4; maybe TRBD1 (5 bases). Trimming stripped 6 bases from V and 8 bases from J, with 13 bases between. Germline CDR1 and CDR2: ENHRY and SYGVKD. CDR3 length: 13 residues. The CDR3 loop reads CAISRASGEKLFF. The CDR3 nucleotides read TGTGCCATCAGCCGGGCCTCAGGGGAAAAACTGTTTTTT.

The chain is built from TRBV6-4 and TRBJ1-1, with 8 bases lining up with TRBD1. The germline V gene encodes CDR1 MRHNA and CDR2 SNTAGT. The CDR3 runs 14 residues. V dropped 6 bases and J dropped 3; count of bases not matched to a gene: 6. CDR3 sequence (DNA): TGTGCCAGCAGCACGACAGGGGAGGACACTGAAGCTTTCTTT. This sequence encodes CASSTTGEDTEAFF.

J is TRBJ2-3 and V is TRBV19; D is perhaps TRBD2 (5 bases). Deletions cut 6 bases from V and 6 bases from J, with 19 bases between. CDR1 is LNHDA and CDR2 is SQIVND in the germline V gene (reference sequence). The CDR3 covers 15 residues. In DNA, the CDR3 is TGTGCCAGTAGAGGGCCAAGCGGAACTAAGGATACGCAGTATTTT. Translating gives CASRGPSGTKDTQYF.

The gene calls are TRBV27 and TRBJ1-5; 12 nucleotides align to TRBD1. Germline assignment: CDR1 MNHEY and CDR2 SMNVEV (reference sequence). CDR3 size: 20 residues. The trim removed 3 bases at V and 1 base at J, leaving 13 bases unmatched. The CDR3 sequence: CASSFPRDRGRRMSNQPQHF. CDR3 nucleotide sequence: TGTGCCAGCAGTTTTCCCCGGGACAGGGGGCGCAGGATGAGCAATCAGCCCCAGCATTTT.

The V call is TRBV10-3, the J call TRBJ2-3, with TRBD2 as a possible D gene (5 bases). The V gene lost 11 bases and the J gene lost 2 bases, with 11 bases spanning the gap. CDR1 is ENHRY, CDR2 SYGVKD, per germline. The CDR3 totals 12 residues. As DNA, the CDR3 is TGTGCCTCGGCGCGGGCCACAGATACGCAGTATTTT. This sequence encodes CASARATDTQYF.

V and J are TRBV3-1 (or the pseudogene TRBV3-2) and TRBJ1-5; 7 bases are shared with TRBD1. The V and J ends lost 5 bases and 9 bases, in that order; junction bases with no gene match: 7. This CDR3 has 13 amino acids. Germline values: CDR1 LGHDT, CDR2 YNNKEL (reference sequence). This chain's CDR3 is CASSRQGDGPQHF. In DNA, the CDR3 is TGTGCCAGCAGCAGACAGGGAGATGGGCCCCAGCATTTT.

This chain uses TRBV19 with TRBJ2-7; 8 bases align to TRBD2. J lost 0 bases, V lost 2 bases, and 3 bases had no gene match. The CDR3 sequence is 15 residues long. Germline loops: CDR1 LNHDA, CDR2 SQIVND (reference sequence). CDR3 sequence reads: CASSISGGNSYEQYF. The CDR3 DNA reads as TGTGCCAGTAGTATAAGCGGGGGAAACTCCTACGAGCAGTACTTC.

The chain uses TRBV27 and TRBJ2-7, with 7 nucleotides matching TRBD1. There are 14 residues in the CDR3. Trimming at V came to 2 bases and at J to 4 bases, leaving 5 bases not matched to a gene. The germline V gene has CDR1 MNHEY and CDR2 SMNVEV (reference sequence). CDR3 protein: CASSLGTENYEQYF. The CDR3 DNA reads TGTGCCAGCAGTTTAGGGACAGAAAATTACGAGCAGTACTTC.

V gene TRBV19 combines with J gene TRBJ1-3, with D unclear. Germline CDR1 and CDR2: LNHDA and SQIVND (reference sequence). The CDR3 length is 13 residues. The V end lost 9 bases, the J end lost 7 bases, and 16 bases lay between the germline ends. CDR3 DNA sequence: TGTGCCAGCCGCGGACTGGGCGAGAACACCATATATTTT. Translation: CASRGLGENTIYF. Filled out from reference TRBV19 and TRBJ1-3, the complete variable domain reads DGGITQSPKYLFRKEGQNVTLSCEQNLNHDAMYWYRQDPGQGLRLIYYSQIVNDFQKGDIAEGYSVSREKKESFPLTVTSAQKNPTAFYLCASRGLGENTIYFGEGSWLTVV.

V and J are TRBV5-1 and TRBJ2-3, with TRBD1 as a possible D gene (5 bases). The V and J ends lost 4 bases and 1 base respectively, with 10 bases between them. This CDR3 spans 14 amino acids. The germline V gene has CDR1 SGHRS and CDR2 YFSETQ. The CDR3 DNA follows: TGCGCCAGCAGCCAGATAGGGGGCACAGATACGCAGTATTTT. This encodes CASSQIGGTDTQYF. Looking up the rest from reference TRBV5-1 and TRBJ2-3 gives the full variable domain: KAGVTQTPRYLIKTRGQQVTLSCSPISGHRSVSWYQQTPGQGLQFLFEYFSETQRNKGNFPGRFSGRQFSNSRSEMNVSTLELGDSALYLCASSQIGGTDTQYFGPGTRLTVL.

The gene calls are TRBV4-1 and TRBJ1-6; 7 nucleotides line up with TRBD1. This CDR3 is 17 amino acids long. Trimming took 0 bases from V and 2 from J; bases not matched to a gene: 4. CDR1 and CDR2 (germline): MGHRA, YSYEKL. DNA of the CDR3: TGCGCCAGCAGCCAAGAGGACGGGACAGCCTATAATTCACCCCTCCACTTT. Translating gives CASSQEDGTAYNSPLHF.

The V call is TRBV13, the J call TRBJ2-2; D might be TRBD2 (6 bases). CDR1 is PRHDT, CDR2 FYEKMQ, per germline (reference sequence). The length of the CDR3 is 17 residues. V was trimmed by 5 bases and J by 7 bases, leaving 23 bases between them. The CDR3 DNA follows: TGTGCCAGCAGCCCAATGGCCGCCGGAGGGATAAGCGGGGAGCTGTTTTTT. It specifies CASSPMAAGGISGELFF.

J is TRBJ2-1 and V is TRBV11-3; D possibly corresponds to TRBD2 (5 bases). The CDR3 runs 14 residues. V was pared by 1 base and J by 6 bases, with 10 bases between. Germline V gene sequence: CDR1 SGHNT, CDR2 YENEEA. The CDR3 coding sequence is TGTGCCAGCAGCTTAGGTGGGAGCGGCAATGAGCAGTTCTTC. Protein sequence: CASSLGGSGNEQFF.

A few counts support this clone. The chain uses TRBV7-2 and TRBJ2-7; 9 positions match TRBD1. The CDR3 is 15 amino acids. J was trimmed by 3 bases and V by 1 base; bases with no gene match: 4. CDR1 is SGHTA, CDR2 FQGNSA, per germline. The CDR3 DNA follows: TGTGCCAGCAGCTTAGTACCGGGACAGGGCTACGAGCAGTACTTC. As protein: CASSLVPGQGYEQYF. Together with reference TRBV7-2 and TRBJ2-7, the CDR3 gives the full variable domain: GAGVSQSPSNKVTEKGKDVELRCDPISGHTALYWYRQSLGQGLEFLIYFQGNSAPDKSGLPSDRFSAERTGGSVSTLTIQRTQQEDSAVYLCASSLVPGQGYEQYFGPGTRLTVT.

This clone was recorded once. The chain is built from TRBV7-3 and TRBJ2-5; D is ambiguous. The CDR3 runs to 13 residues. CDR1 SGHTA and CDR2 FQGTGA come from the germline V gene. Trimming took off 2 bases at V and 2 bases at J, with 6 bases between the two ends. The CDR3 nucleotides read TGTGCCAGCAGCTTATACCGGCAAGAGACCCAGTACTTC. Its translation is CASSLYRQETQYF.

The V gene is TRBV4-3, the J gene TRBJ2-1; 10 positions agree with TRBD1. This CDR3 has 18 residues. Germline-derived CDR1 and CDR2 are LGHNA and YSLEER. The trim removed 1 base at V and 6 bases at J, leaving 12 bases unmatched. Here the CDR3 reads CASSQVLIRDRGGNEQFF. CDR3 in DNA: TGCGCCAGCAGCCAAGTTCTCATTCGGGACAGGGGCGGCAATGAGCAGTTCTTC.

The chain is built from TRBV6-1 and TRBJ1-5; D unclear. The CDR3 consists of 16 residues. Trimming removed 2 bases from V and 5 bases from J, with 16 bases in between. Germline V CDR1 and CDR2: MNHNS, SASEGT. CDR3 amino acids: CASSELLAEGDQPQHF. CDR3 DNA sequence: TGTGCCAGCAGTGAATTACTGGCTGAAGGAGATCAGCCCCAGCATTTT.

CDR3: CASTPTSGSSYNEQFF. CDR3 bases: TGTGCCAGCACCCCTACTAGCGGGAGTTCCTACAATGAGCAGTTCTTC. The chain couples TRBV2 to TRBJ2-1, with 11 bases aligning to TRBD2. The CDR3 contains 16 residues. Germline V CDR1 and CDR2: SNHLY, FYNNEI. V shed 7 bases, J shed 1 base, and the junction held 6 bases outside the gene matches.

This sequence joins TRBV9 and TRBJ1-1; D might be TRBD1 (6 bases). CDR3 size: 13 residues. The V end lost 4 bases, the J end lost 4 bases, and 11 bases lay between the germline ends. Germline loops: CDR1 SGDLS, CDR2 YYNGEE. The CDR3 nucleotides read TGTGCCAGCAGCCTAGGGGGGGTCACTGAAGCTTTCTTT. Its translation is CASSLGGVTEAFF.

The chain has TRBV9 and TRBJ2-3, with 11 positions matching TRBD1. This CDR3 contains 15 residues. From germline, CDR1 is SGDLS and CDR2 YYNGEE. The V segment lost 0 bases and the J segment 5 bases; nucleotides outside the gene matches: 2. This CDR3 reads CASSVGGTGGDTQYF. The CDR3 coding sequence is TGTGCCAGCAGCGTAGGGGGGACAGGGGGAGATACGCAGTATTTT.

The chain is built from TRBV7-9 and TRBJ1-2, with 11 bases fitting TRBD1. The CDR3 sequence is 15 residues long. Germline lookup yields CDR1 SEHNR and CDR2 FQNEAQ (reference sequence). The V and J ends lost 6 bases and 6 bases, in that order; junction bases with no gene match: 9. CDR3 DNA sequence: TGTGCCAGCAGTGGCGGGACAGGGGGTATGGATGGCTACACCTTC. Its translation: CASSGGTGGMDGYTF.

The chain uses TRBV4-1 and TRBJ1-2, with D tentatively TRBD1 (6 bases). CDR3 length equals 13 residues. The germline V gene has CDR1 MGHRA and CDR2 YSYEKL. V was trimmed by 4 bases and J by 3 bases, leaving 9 bases between them. The DNA of the CDR3 is TGCGCCAGCAGCCCAGGGGTTCACTATGGCTACACCTTC. Its protein product is CASSPGVHYGYTF.

The gene calls are TRBV6-2 or TRBV6-3 and TRBJ1-5; a possible D gene is TRBD1 (6 bases). Germline CDR1 reads MNHEY; CDR2 reads SVGEGT. Trimming pared 2 bases from V and 7 bases from J, leaving 12 bases between. The CDR3 has 14 residues. The CDR3, as DNA: TGTGCCAGCAGTTACGTAGAGGGGGAGCAGCCCCAGCATTTT. Its protein product is CASSYVEGEQPQHF.

The J gene is TRBJ1-5, the V gene TRBV29-1, with D uncertain. Germline V CDR1 and CDR2: SQVTM, ANQGSEA. The CDR3 totals 12 residues. V lost 4 bases to trimming and J lost 0 bases, with 4 bases between them. CDR3 amino acids: CSVGDSNQPQHF. The CDR3 DNA reads TGCAGCGTTGGCGATAGCAATCAGCCCCAGCATTTT.

This chain uses TRBV5-6 with TRBJ1-2; D gene ambiguous. CDR3 length: 12 residues. In germline, CDR1 is SGHDT, CDR2 YYEEEE. Trimming left V 2 bases short and J 3 bases short, with 5 bases between. CDR3 sequence: CASSFEYYGYTF. CDR3 nucleotide sequence: TGTGCCAGCAGCTTTGAGTACTATGGCTACACCTTC.

The rearrangement joins TRBV6-2 or TRBV6-3 to TRBJ1-2, with TRBD1 identical over 9 bases. Per germline, CDR1 MNHEY and CDR2 SVGEGT. This CDR3 is built from 13 residues. V gave up 1 base and J gave up 9 bases; unmatched junction bases: 3. CDR3 residues: CASSYLQGASYTF. In nucleotides, the CDR3 is TGTGCCAGCAGTTACTTACAGGGGGCGAGCTACACCTTC.